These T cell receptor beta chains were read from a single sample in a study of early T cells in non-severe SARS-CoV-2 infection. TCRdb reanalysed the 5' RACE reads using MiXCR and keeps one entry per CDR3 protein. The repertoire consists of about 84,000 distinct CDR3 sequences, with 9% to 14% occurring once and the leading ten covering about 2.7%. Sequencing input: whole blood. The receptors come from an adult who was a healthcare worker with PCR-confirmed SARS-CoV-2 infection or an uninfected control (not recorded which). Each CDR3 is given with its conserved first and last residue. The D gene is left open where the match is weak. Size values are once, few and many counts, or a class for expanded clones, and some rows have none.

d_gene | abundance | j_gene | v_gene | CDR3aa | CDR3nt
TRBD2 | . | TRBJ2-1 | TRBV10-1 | CASSESTGLEVENEQFF | TGCGCCAGCAGTGAGAGCACTGGACTAGAAGTGGAAAATGAGCAGTTCTTC
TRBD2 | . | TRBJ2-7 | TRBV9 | CASSVGGLEREQYF | TGTGCCAGCAGCGTAGGGGGACTAGAGCGCGAGCAGTACTTC
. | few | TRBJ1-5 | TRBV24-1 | CATSNEGSNQPQHF | TGTGCCACCAGTAATGAGGGGAGCAATCAGCCCCAGCATTTT
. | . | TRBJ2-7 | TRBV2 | CASSEPGFSSYEQYF | TGTGCCAGCAGTGAACCAGGGTTTAGCTCGTACGAGCAGTACTTC
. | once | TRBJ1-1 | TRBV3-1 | CASTPGVTRFEAFF | TGTGCCAGCACCCCAGGGGTAACGCGCTTCGAGGCTTTCTTT
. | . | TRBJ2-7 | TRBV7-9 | CATRGEAEQYF | TGTGCCACCCGAGGAGAGGCCGAGCAGTACTTC
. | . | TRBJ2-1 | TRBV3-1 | CASSQEGNLAAKGQFF | TGTGCCAGCAGCCAAGAGGGTAACTTGGCCGCAAAGGGGCAGTTCTTC
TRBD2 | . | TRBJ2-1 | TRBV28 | CASSPRLAGGNNEQFF | TGTGCCAGCAGTCCCAGACTAGCGGGGGGGAACAATGAGCAGTTCTTC
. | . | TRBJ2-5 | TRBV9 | CASSVQGGQETQYF | TGTGCCAGCAGCGTACAAGGGGGTCAAGAGACCCAGTACTTC
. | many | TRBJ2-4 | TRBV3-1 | CASSQDRRGTNIQYF | TGTGCCAGCAGCCAAGATCGGAGGGGAACTAACATTCAGTACTTC
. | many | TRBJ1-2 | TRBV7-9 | CASSQMGHGYTF | TGTGCCAGCAGCCAGATGGGGCATGGCTACACCTTC
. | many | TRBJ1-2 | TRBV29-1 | CSVKGEAKASGYTF | TGCAGCGTTAAGGGGGAAGCGAAGGCGAGTGGCTACACCTTC
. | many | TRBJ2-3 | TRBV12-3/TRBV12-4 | CASSWVRPLGTDTQYF | TGTGCCAGCAGTTGGGTCAGGCCGCTTGGAACAGATACGCAGTATTTT
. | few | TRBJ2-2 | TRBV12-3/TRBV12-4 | CASSLWGAPSAGELFF | TGTGCCAGCAGTTTGTGGGGGGCACCCTCCGCCGGGGAGCTGTTTTTT
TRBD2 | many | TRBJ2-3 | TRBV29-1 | CSVRNREAVDTQFF | TGCAGCGTCCGAAACCGGGAGGCGGTAGATACGCAGTTTTTT
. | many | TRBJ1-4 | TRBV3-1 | CASSQSEKLFF | TGTGCCAGCAGCCAATCTGAAAAACTGTTTTTT
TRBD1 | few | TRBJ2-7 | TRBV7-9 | CASSEGQGATKTFRSSYEQYF | TGTGCCAGCAGCGAGGGACAGGGGGCGACAAAAACCTTCCGGAGCTCCTACGAGCAGTACTTC
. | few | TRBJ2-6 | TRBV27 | CASSAPTGSGANVLTF | TGTGCCAGCAGTGCCCCGACAGGTTCCGGGGCCAACGTCCTGACTTTC
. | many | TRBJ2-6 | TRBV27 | CASSLMVDLYSGANVLTF | TGTGCCAGCAGTTTAATGGTAGACCTCTACTCTGGGGCCAACGTCCTGACTTTC
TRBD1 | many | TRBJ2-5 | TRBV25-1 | CASSDGTGSETQYF | TGTGCCAGCAGTGACGGGACAGGGAGCGAGACCCAGTACTTC
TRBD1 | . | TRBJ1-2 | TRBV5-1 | CASSPQGVLYGYTF | TGCGCCAGCAGCCCCCAGGGGGTACTTTATGGCTACACCTTC
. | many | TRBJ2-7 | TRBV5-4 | CASSLGGSGPYEQYF | TGTGCCAGCAGCTTGGGAGGGAGCGGGCCCTACGAGCAGTACTTC
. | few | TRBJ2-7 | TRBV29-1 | CSVERIDRPYEQYF | TGCAGCGTTGAAAGGATCGACCGACCCTACGAGCAGTACTTC
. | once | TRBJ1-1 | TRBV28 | CASSLLTVSEAFF | TGTGCCAGCAGTCTCCTGACCGTAAGTGAAGCTTTCTTT
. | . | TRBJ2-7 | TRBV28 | CASSRGSSREQYF | TGTGCCAGCAGTCGAGGGTCCTCTCGGGAGCAGTACTTC
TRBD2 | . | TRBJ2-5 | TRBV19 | CASSVLAGGLQETQYF | TGTGCCAGTAGTGTACTAGCGGGAGGCCTCCAAGAGACCCAGTACTTC
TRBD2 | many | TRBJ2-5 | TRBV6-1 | CASSEPVSGGRRQETQYF | TGTGCCAGCAGTGAGCCCGTTTCGGGGGGACGCCGCCAAGAGACCCAGTACTTC
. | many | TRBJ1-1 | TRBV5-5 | CASSPGHRVQF | TGTGCCAGCAGCCCTGGCCACAGGGTCCAGTTT
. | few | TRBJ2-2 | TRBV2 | CASSVEGRDTGELFF | TGTGCCAGCAGTGTGGAGGGGCGCGACACCGGGGAGCTGTTTTTT
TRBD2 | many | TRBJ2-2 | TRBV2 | CASSAIPSGRGTGELFF | TGTGCCAGCAGTGCGATACCTAGCGGGAGAGGGACCGGGGAGCTGTTTTTT
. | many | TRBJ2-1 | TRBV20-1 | CSARPPTTAGEQFF | TGCAGTGCTAGACCCCCCACGACAGCTGGTGAGCAGTTCTTC
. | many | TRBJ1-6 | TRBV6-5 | CASGPGGYLNSPLHF | TGTGCCAGCGGGCCCGGGGGCTATCTGAATTCACCCCTCCACTTT
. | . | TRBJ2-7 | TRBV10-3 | CAISERGLYEQYF | TGTGCCATCAGTGAGAGGGGATTGTACGAGCAGTACTTC
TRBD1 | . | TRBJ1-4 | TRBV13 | CASSLTGPGTVEKLFF | TGTGCCAGCAGCTTAACGGGACCGGGGACAGTAGAAAAACTGTTTTTT
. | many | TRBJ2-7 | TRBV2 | CASSGGPGAYEQYF | TGTGCCAGCAGTGGGGGGCCAGGAGCCTACGAGCAGTACTTC
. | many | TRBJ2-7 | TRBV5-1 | CASSYGGAYEQYF | TGCGCCAGCAGCTATGGAGGGGCCTACGAGCAGTACTTC
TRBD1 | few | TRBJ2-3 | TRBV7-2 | CASSALTGTDTQYF | TGTGCCAGCAGCGCACTGACAGGGACCGATACGCAGTATTTT
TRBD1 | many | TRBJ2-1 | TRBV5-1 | CASSPMDRGNEQFF | TGCGCCAGCAGCCCGATGGACAGGGGAAATGAGCAGTTCTTC
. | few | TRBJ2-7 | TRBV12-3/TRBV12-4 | CASSTGAREQYF | TGTGCCAGCAGTACAGGCGCCCGGGAGCAGTACTTC
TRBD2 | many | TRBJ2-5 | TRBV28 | CASWGGSKTQYF | TGTGCCAGCTGGGGGGGTAGTAAGACCCAGTACTTC
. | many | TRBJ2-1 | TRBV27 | CASSLSPGFSYNEQFF | TGTGCCAGCAGTTTATCCCCAGGGTTCTCCTACAATGAGCAGTTCTTC
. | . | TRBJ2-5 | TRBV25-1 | CASLRAGETQYF | TGTGCCAGTTTAAGGGCGGGAGAGACCCAGTACTTC
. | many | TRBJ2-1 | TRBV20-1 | CSARDPLIYEQFF | TGCAGTGCTAGAGATCCCCTCATCTATGAGCAGTTCTTC
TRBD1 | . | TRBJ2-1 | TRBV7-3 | CASSNDRVAQFF | TGTGCCAGCAGCAACGACAGGGTTGCGCAGTTCTTC
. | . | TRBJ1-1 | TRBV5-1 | CASSLVPGPNTEAFF | TGCGCCAGCAGCTTGGTGCCAGGGCCTAACACTGAAGCTTTCTTT
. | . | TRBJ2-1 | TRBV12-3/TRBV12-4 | CASSLGGGRPYNEQFF | TGTGCCAGCAGTTTAGGGGGGGGGCGGCCCTACAATGAGCAGTTCTTC
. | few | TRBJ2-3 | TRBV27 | CASSSEGFHPTDTQYF | TGTGCCAGCAGTTCTGAGGGGTTCCACCCCACAGATACGCAGTATTTT
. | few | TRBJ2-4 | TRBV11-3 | CASSWGLLHGENIQYF | TGTGCCAGCAGCTGGGGACTCCTACATGGGGAAAACATTCAGTACTTC
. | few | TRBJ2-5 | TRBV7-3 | CASSPGIATGTQYF | TGTGCCAGCAGCCCGGGGATCGCGACCGGGACCCAGTACTTC
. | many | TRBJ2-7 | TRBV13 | CASSASRAVAYEQYF | TGTGCCAGCAGTGCCTCGCGGGCGGTCGCCTACGAGCAGTACTTC
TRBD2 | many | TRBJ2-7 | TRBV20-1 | CSARDPGLVAYEQYF | TGCAGTGCTAGAGACCCGGGACTAGTAGCCTACGAGCAGTACTTC
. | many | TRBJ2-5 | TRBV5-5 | CASSPRFDRETQYF | TGTGCCAGCAGCCCCCGGTTTGACCGGGAGACCCAGTACTTC
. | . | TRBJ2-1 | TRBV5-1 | CASSLGASSYNEQFF | TGCGCCAGCAGCTTGGGGGCAAGCTCCTACAATGAGCAGTTCTTC
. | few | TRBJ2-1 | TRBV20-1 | CSATSLARDNEQFF | TGCAGTGCTACGTCACTTGCCAGGGACAATGAGCAGTTCTTC
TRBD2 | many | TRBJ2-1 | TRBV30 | CAWSPGLAQFF | TGTGCCTGGAGCCCCGGACTAGCGCAGTTCTTC
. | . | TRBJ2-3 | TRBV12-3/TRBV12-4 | CASSLTRASSDTQYF | TGTGCCAGCAGTTTAACTAGGGCCTCCTCAGATACGCAGTATTTT
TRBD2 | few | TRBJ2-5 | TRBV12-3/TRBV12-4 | CASSPTSGQETQYF | TGTGCCAGCAGTCCAACTAGCGGACAAGAGACCCAGTACTTC
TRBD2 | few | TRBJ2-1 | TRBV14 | CVSSQGLRGRAGNEQFF | TGTGTCAGCAGCCAAGGCCTGCGCGGGAGGGCCGGGAATGAGCAGTTCTTC
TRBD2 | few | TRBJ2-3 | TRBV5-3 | CARSLTLASGTDTQYF | TGTGCCAGAAGCCTAACACTAGCGTCCGGGACAGATACGCAGTATTTT
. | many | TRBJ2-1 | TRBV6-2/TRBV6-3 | CASRHFSDEQFF | TGTGCCAGCCGACATTTCTCGGATGAGCAGTTCTTC